This TCR beta chain was obtained from a study of cytomegalovirus exposure and HLA in healthy donors (dated by TCRdb to the late 2010s). With respect to the entire study: A later analysis indicated that the 120 or so validation repertoires were generated on the platform also employed for the roughly 720 repertoires of the first cohort. To predict cytomegalovirus infection status, the study combined high-throughput TCR immunosequencing, statistical association of individual TCRs with disease status, and machine learning. A separate validation cohort of some 130 different subjects was used in addition to the approximately 670-subject first cohort. The study aimed to test whether cataloging public T cell receptors could reveal signatures of past pathogen exposure. Points the paper makes about the study in general: According to the authors, the approach could potentially be generalized to other disease states and immunological phenotypes. While some public TCRs were present in many individuals, most TCR sequences turned up only very rarely across donors. A few of the identified cytomegalovirus-associated TCR beta chains were confirmed in vitro to be specific for cytomegalovirus antigens. In both the original and validation cohorts, the classifier was reported to diagnose cytomegalovirus status with high specificity and sensitivity. In a later analysis, TCRs clustered in the first cohort were found to also tend to co-occur in the 110 or so validation repertoires, with roughly 93% of cluster scores above 0. All 110 or so repertoires were used to score co-occurrence in the validation cohort in a later analysis, because that analysis had no HLA typing for the cohort. In the study, 150 to 200 TCR beta chains were listed as associated with cytomegalovirus.

Regarding this clone: Its binding antigen is unknown. Nothing much larger sits one base from this clone, and base qualities are not available.

The library relied on the immunoSEQ multiplex PCR assay. In the source study's methods: A statistical classification framework was built to diagnose cytomegalovirus status from the catalog of TCR beta chain sequences. TCRdb stores this immuneACCESS table with in-frame sequences only. Part of the clones is absent; in the studies checked, under half of the shortfall reflects unresolved V genes, and no reason is known for the rest. V and J calls plus clone size are reproduced from that table; the DNA served to infer D and trimming. The sample has roughly 250,000 clones on record, around nine tenths of them singletons. Jointly, the top ten make up about 3% of the sample. V is clipped by 3 bases and J by 4 bases, and the sequence between their germline boundaries is 11 bases long. Based on the germline V gene, the CDR1 and CDR2 sequences are SGHRS and YFSETQ. The CDR3 holds 14 amino acids from the cysteine to the phenylalanine. Only the CDR3 part of the read is kept: 42 bases, read in frame from the first base.

The donors belonged to the validation cohort of 90 to 150 subjects, which was separate from the approximately 700-subject first cohort. The TCR originated in a man aged 18 to 29 in good health and CMV-seronegative. The sequence joins TRBV5-1 to TRBJ2-1; D gene: possibly TRBD1, on 6 matching bases. Sequenced material: PBMCs. The CDR3: CASSSKTGYNEQFF. Here is the DNA: TGCGCCAGCAGCTCTAAAACAGGGTACAATGAGCAGTTCTTC.